A single sample is the source of the 18 T cell receptor beta chains below, sequenced in a study of monozygotic twins with inflammatory bowel disease (dated by TCRdb to about 2019). The library was built by means of 5' RACE. The sequencer listed for this sample is Illumina HiSeq 2500. TCRdb reprocessed the reads and lists each CDR3 protein sequence as a single entry, with no DNA. This specimen's table enumerates some 440,000 distinct CDR3 sequences. The ten largest clones represent more than 2% of the sample. Input material: blood. The receptors shown here come from a human donor with ulcerative colitis or Crohn's disease, or a healthy co-twin of an affected twin (not recorded which).

The chain links TRBV7-2 to TRBJ2-1; the TCRdb D gene call, TRBD2, has no DNA to confirm it. This CDR3 spans 14 amino acids. Germline V lookup: CDR1 SGHTA, CDR2 FQGNSA. This CDR3 is CASSPERAYNEQFF.

This chain connects TRBV24-1 to TRBJ2-1. Germline V lookup: CDR1 KGHDR, CDR2 SFDVKD. There are 14 residues in the CDR3. This CDR3 is CATSEDRTYNEQFF.

The gene calls are TRBV7-9 and TRBJ1-6. This CDR3 is 14 amino acids long. CDR1 and CDR2 (germline): SEHNR, FQNEAQ (reference sequence). CDR3 protein: CASSFGRENSPLHF.

The chain joins TRBV29-1 to TRBJ1-1; TCRdb indicates TRBD1, and absent DNA this call remains unverified. The CDR3 covers 13 residues. Germline-derived CDR1 and CDR2 are SQVTM and ANQGSEA. CDR3 sequence reads: CSVGDRADTEAFF. Based on the CDR3 plus reference TRBV29-1 and TRBJ1-1, the full variable domain is SAVISQKPSRDICQRGTSLTIQCQVDSQVTMMFWYRQQPGQSLTLIATANQGSEATYESGFVIDKFPISRPNLTFSTLTVSNMSPEDSSIYLCSVGDRADTEAFFGQGTRLTVV.

The chain employs TRBV5-1 and TRBJ2-1; TCRdb selects TRBD1, and the lack of DNA leaves this call unchecked. CDR3 length equals 15 residues. CDR1 is SGHRS, CDR2 YFSETQ, per germline. The CDR3 sequence is CASSSGQEGYNEQFF.

V and J are TRBV20-1 and TRBJ1-1; checking the TCRdb D call of TRBD1 is not possible without DNA. The germline gives CDR1 DFQATT, CDR2 SNEGSKA (reference sequence). The CDR3 length is 12 residues. CDR3 protein: CSAGGVNTEAFF.

The chain joins TRBV4-2 to TRBJ1-2. The CDR3 is made up of 16 amino acids. Germline V gene data show CDR1 as LGHNA and CDR2 as YNFKEQ. The CDR3 region is CASSQEKNRLDYGYTF.

The chain carries TRBV29-1 and TRBJ2-5. The CDR3 runs 13 residues. The V gene's germline CDR1 is SQVTM and CDR2 ANQGSEA. CDR3 region: CTMARGLKETQYF.

The CDR3: CASSLKLVNYGYTF. The genes are TRBV5-6 and TRBJ1-2. Germline assignment: CDR1 SGHDT and CDR2 YYEEEE. The CDR3 loop spans 14 amino acids.

The rearrangement links TRBV16 to TRBJ1-5; TCRdb designates TRBD1, a call that cannot be tested without DNA. The CDR3 runs 14 residues. Germline V gene data show CDR1 as KGHSY and CDR2 as FQNENV. CDR3: CASSQTGGRQPQHF.

The gene calls are TRBV4-1 and TRBJ1-2; there is no DNA to check the TCRdb D call of TRBD1. Germline CDR1 reads MGHRA; CDR2 reads YSYEKL. The CDR3 sequence is 15 residues long. CDR3 sequence: CASSPRDPGLYGYTF.

V usage is TRBV18 and J usage is TRBJ2-7; TCRdb's D call, TRBD1, is unchecked because there is no DNA. This CDR3 is 15 amino acids long. Looked up from germline, CDR1 is KGHSH and CDR2 is LQKENI. CDR3: CASSPMTGPSYEQYF. Using reference TRBV18 and TRBJ2-7 for the parts outside the CDR3, the full variable domain is NAGVMQNPRHLVRRRGQEARLRCSPMKGHSHVYWYRQLPEEGLKFMVYLQKENIIDESGMPKERFSAEFPKEGPSILRIQQVVRGDSAAYFCASSPMTGPSYEQYFGPGTRLTVT.

J is TRBJ2-3 and V is TRBV5-4; TCRdb outputs TRBD2, but without DNA this stays unchecked. Germline CDR1 reads SGHNT; CDR2 reads YYREEE (reference sequence). The CDR3 has 18 residues. The CDR3 region is CASSLEGLAGGSTDTQYF.

V is TRBV6-2 or TRBV6-3 and J is TRBJ1-5; the D call from TCRdb, TRBD1, cannot be confirmed without DNA. This CDR3 contains 16 residues. Germline CDR1 and CDR2: MNHEY and SVGEGT. The CDR3: CASSLIGQGGNQPQHF.

This rearrangement joins TRBV3-1 to TRBJ2-1; the D gene TCRdb calls, TRBD2, cannot be checked with no DNA. CDR1 and CDR2 from the germline V gene are LGHDT and YNNKEL (reference sequence). This CDR3 region has 16 residues. The CDR3 protein is CASSPRTSGGWNEQFF.

The genes are TRBV6-7 and TRBJ2-5; TCRdb's D call of TRBD1 is untestable without DNA. TRBV6-7 is treated as an ORF (open reading frame) with a function not yet certain. CDR3 length: 15 residues. Here the CDR3 reads CASSLGQTYQETQYF.

J is TRBJ2-7 and V is TRBV20-1; checking the TCRdb D call of TRBD2 is not possible without DNA. The CDR3 loop spans 13 amino acids. CDR1 DFQATT and CDR2 SNEGSKA come from the germline V gene (reference sequence). The CDR3 spells CSAKPGLAGEQYF.

The chain joins TRBV4-2 to TRBJ2-2; TCRdb lists TRBD1, though no DNA is available to test this call. Germline CDR1 LGHNA, CDR2 YNFKEQ. The CDR3 runs 14 residues. CDR3 amino acids: CASSQVGGTGELFF.